This TCR beta chain was retrieved from a study of T cell responses to AZD1222 COVID-19 vaccine. General observations from the study: Most donors were white British, females outnumbered males, and clonal diversity was possibly underestimated. Close to half of all spike-specific TCRs reportedly target regions of the variants that are unmutated.

This table comes from immunoSEQ multiplex PCR, and its TCRdb copy is limited to in-frame clones, with some not included. This table holds around 140,000 clones. Concerning this clone itself: Its cognate antigen is unknown.

This CDR3 region has 12 residues. V gave up 2 bases and J gave up 4 bases, with 5 bases separating them. Germline CDR1 reads SGDLS; CDR2 reads YYNGEE. The material sequenced was peripheral blood. The chain is built from TRBV9 and TRBJ2-3; no clear D. This TCR was sampled from an adult in good health. For the CDR3, the DNA is TGTGCCAGCAGCGTGAGTGCAGATACGCAGTATTTT. It encodes CASSVSADTQYF.